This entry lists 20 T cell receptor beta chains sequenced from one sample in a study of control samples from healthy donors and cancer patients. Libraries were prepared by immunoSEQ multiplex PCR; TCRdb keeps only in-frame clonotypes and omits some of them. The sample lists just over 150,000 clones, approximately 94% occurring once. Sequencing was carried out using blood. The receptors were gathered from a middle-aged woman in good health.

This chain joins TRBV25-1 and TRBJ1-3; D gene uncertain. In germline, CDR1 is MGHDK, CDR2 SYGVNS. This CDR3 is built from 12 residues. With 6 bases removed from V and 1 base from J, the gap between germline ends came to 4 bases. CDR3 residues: CASSQSGNTIYF. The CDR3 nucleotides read TGTGCCAGCAGCCAATCTGGAAACACCATATATTTT.

The CDR3 reads CASSQDSGGGETQYF. CDR3 DNA sequence: TGTGCCAGCAGCCAAGATTCTGGTGGCGGGGAGACCCAGTACTTC. The V and J genes are TRBV3-1 (or the pseudogene TRBV3-2) and TRBJ2-5; D may be TRBD2 (5 bases). This CDR3 comprises 15 residues. Germline V gene sequence: CDR1 LGHDT, CDR2 YNNKEL (reference sequence). V lost 0 bases to trimming and J lost 5 bases, with 13 bases between them.

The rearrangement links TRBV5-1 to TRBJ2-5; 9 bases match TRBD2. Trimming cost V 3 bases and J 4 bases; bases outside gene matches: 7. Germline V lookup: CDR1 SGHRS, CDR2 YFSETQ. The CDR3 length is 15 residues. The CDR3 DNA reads TGCGCCAGCAGCTGGGGGTTAGCGGGAGCAGAGACCCAGTACTTC. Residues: CASSWGLAGAETQYF.

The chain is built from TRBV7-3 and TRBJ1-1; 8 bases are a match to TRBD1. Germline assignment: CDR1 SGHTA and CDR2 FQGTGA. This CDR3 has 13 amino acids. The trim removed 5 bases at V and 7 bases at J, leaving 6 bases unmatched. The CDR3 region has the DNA TGTGCCAGCAGCCGTACAGGGGGACTTGAAGCTTTCTTT. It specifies CASSRTGGLEAFF.

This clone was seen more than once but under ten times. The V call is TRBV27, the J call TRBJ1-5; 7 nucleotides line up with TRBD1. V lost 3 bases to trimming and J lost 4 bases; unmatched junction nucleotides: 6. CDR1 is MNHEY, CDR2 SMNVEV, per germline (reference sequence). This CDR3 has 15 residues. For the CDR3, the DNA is TGTGCCAGCAGTTTTCGGGGACAGACGAATCAGCCCCAGCATTTT. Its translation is CASSFRGQTNQPQHF.

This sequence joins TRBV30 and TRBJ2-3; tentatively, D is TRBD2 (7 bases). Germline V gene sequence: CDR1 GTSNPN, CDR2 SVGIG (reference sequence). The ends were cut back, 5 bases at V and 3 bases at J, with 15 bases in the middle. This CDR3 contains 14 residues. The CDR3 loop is CAWGGGGGTDTQYF. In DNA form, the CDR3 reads TGTGCCTGGGGGGGAGGGGGAGGGACAGATACGCAGTATTTT.

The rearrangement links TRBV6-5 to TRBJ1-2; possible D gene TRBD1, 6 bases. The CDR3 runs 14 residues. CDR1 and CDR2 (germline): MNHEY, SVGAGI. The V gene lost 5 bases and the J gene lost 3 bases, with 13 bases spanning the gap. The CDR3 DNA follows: TGTGCCAGCAGTACTAGGGGGGCTGACTATGGCTACACCTTC. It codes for CASSTRGADYGYTF.

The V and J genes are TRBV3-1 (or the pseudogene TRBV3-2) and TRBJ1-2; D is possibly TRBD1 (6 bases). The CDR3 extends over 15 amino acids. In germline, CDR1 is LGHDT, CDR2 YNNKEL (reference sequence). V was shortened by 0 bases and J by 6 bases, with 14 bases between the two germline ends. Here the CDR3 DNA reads TGTGCCAGCAGCCAAGATTTGCTAAGGGGGAATGGCTACACCTTC. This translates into CASSQDLLRGNGYTF.

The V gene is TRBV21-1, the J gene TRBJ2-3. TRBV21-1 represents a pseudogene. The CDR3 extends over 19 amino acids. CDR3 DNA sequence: TGTGCCAGCAGCAAAGATCAGAGGGGGGCGACAGTTTGCGCAGATACGCAGTATTTT. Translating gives CASSKDQRGATVCADTQYF.

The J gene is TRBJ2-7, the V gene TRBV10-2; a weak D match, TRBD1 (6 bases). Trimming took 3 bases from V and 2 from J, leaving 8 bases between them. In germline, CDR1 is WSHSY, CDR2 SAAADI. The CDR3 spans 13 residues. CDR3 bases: TGCGCCAGCAGTGACAGGGGCCCCTACGAGCAGTACTTC. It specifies CASSDRGPYEQYF.

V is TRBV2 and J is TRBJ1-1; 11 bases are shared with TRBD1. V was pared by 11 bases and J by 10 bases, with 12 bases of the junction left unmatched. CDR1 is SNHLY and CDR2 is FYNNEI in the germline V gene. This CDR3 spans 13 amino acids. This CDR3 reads CAGGTGGEGGAFF. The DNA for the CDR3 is TGTGCCGGCGGGACAGGGGGGGAAGGGGGAGCTTTCTTT.

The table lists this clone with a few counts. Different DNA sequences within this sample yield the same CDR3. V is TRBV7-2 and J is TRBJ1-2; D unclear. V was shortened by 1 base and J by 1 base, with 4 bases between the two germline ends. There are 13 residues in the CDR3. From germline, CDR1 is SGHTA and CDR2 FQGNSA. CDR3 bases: TGTGCCAGCAGCTTAGACAATAACTATGGCTACACCTTC. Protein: CASSLDNNYGYTF.

CDR3 residues: CASSVDRLETQYF. CDR3 DNA sequence: TGTGCCAGCAGCGTAGACAGGTTAGAGACCCAGTACTTC. This chain joins TRBV9 and TRBJ2-5; D may be TRBD1 (5 bases). The CDR3 extends over 13 amino acids. From germline, CDR1 is SGDLS and CDR2 YYNGEE. V was cut by 0 bases and J by 4 bases, with 7 bases left in between. Full variable domain (outside the CDR3, taken from reference TRBV9 and TRBJ2-5): DSGVTQTPKHLITATGQRVTLRCSPRSGDLSVYWYQQSLDQGLQFLIQYYNGEERAKGNILERFSAQQFPDLHSELNLSSLELGDSALYFCASSVDRLETQYFGPGTRLLVL.

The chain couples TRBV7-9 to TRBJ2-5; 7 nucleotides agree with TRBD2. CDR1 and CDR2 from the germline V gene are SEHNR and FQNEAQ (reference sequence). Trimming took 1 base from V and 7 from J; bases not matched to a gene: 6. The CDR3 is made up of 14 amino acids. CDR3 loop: CASSLESSGGTQYF. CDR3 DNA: TGTGCCAGCAGCTTAGAATCTAGCGGTGGGACCCAGTACTTC.

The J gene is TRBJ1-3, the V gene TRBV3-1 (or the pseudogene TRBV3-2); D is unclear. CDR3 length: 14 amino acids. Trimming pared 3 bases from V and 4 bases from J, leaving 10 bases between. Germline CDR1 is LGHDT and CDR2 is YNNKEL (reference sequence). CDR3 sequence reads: CASSQMVSGNTIYF. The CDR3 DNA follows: TGTGCCAGCAGCCAGATGGTTTCCGGAAACACCATATATTTT.

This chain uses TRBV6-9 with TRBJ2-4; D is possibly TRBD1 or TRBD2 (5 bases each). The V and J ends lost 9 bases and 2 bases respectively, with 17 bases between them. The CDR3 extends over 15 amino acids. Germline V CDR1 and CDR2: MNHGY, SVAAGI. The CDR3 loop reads CAREYGEGPKNIQYF. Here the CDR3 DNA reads TGTGCCAGGGAGTACGGTGAGGGGCCCAAAAACATTCAGTACTTC.

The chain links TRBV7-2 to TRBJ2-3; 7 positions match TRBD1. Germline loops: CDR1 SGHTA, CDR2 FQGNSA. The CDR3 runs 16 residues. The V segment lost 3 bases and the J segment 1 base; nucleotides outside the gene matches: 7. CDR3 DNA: TGTGCCAGCAGCTTTAGAAGGCAGGGGGGCACAGATACGCAGTATTTT. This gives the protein CASSFRRQGGTDTQYF.

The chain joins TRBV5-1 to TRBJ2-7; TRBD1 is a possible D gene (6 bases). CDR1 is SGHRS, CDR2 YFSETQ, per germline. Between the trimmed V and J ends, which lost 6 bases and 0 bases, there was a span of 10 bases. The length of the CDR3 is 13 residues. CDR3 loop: CASTQGSSYEQYF. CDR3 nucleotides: TGCGCCAGCACCCAGGGGAGCTCCTACGAGCAGTACTTC. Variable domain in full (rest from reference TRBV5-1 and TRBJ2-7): KAGVTQTPRYLIKTRGQQVTLSCSPISGHRSVSWYQQTPGQGLQFLFEYFSETQRNKGNFPGRFSGRQFSNSRSEMNVSTLELGDSALYLCASTQGSSYEQYFGPGTRLTVT.

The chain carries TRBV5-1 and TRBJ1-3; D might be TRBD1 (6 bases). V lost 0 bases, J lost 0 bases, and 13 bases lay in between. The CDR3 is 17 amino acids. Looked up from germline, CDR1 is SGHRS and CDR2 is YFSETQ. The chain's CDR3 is CASSLALGAYSGNTIYF. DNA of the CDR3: TGCGCCAGCAGCTTGGCTTTGGGGGCCTACTCTGGAAACACCATATATTTT.

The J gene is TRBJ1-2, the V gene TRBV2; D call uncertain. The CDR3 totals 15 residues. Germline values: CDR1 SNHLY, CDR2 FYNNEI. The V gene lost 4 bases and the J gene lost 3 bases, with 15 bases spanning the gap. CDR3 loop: CASSVDGSRDYGYTF. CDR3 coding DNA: TGTGCCAGCAGTGTCGATGGTAGTAGGGACTATGGCTACACCTTC.